Each of the 13 T cell receptor beta chains below was sequenced from the same sample in a study of blood T cells in healthy people across ages. The authors ran a second PCR of roughly 6 to 11 cycles using a sample-barcoded 5' primer and a J-beta primer mix. TCRdb independently ran MiXCR on the 5' RACE reads; one entry per CDR3 protein. There are roughly 2 million distinct CDR3 sequences in the sample; around half occur only once, and 2.1% lies in the top ten. Material for sequencing was blood. The receptors come from a woman aged 40 to 50 in good health.

This clonotype has a single count. Being one base from a much bigger clone, this may be a read error. The chain joins TRBV11-2 to TRBJ2-7, with TRBD2 matching 8 bases. With 3 bases clipped from V and 2 bases from J, the junction kept 3 bases outside the gene matches. The CDR3 runs 14 residues. Looked up from germline, CDR1 is SGHAT and CDR2 is FQNNGV. This CDR3 reads CASSFGSGAYEQYF. In nucleotides, the CDR3 is TGTGCCAGCAGCTTCGGTAGCGGGGCCTACGAGCAGTACTTC.

The chain recombines TRBV6-2 or TRBV6-3 with TRBJ1-1; no clear D. The V gene lost 5 bases and the J gene lost 3 bases, with 16 bases spanning the gap. The CDR3 is 15 amino acids. Germline V gives CDR1 MNHEY, CDR2 SVGEGT. The CDR3 DNA sequence: TGTGCCAGCAGTCAATCCTATGCGTGGGACACTGAAGCTTTCTTT. Translated, it gives CASSQSYAWDTEAFF.

The chain uses TRBV5-1 and TRBJ2-3, with D tentatively TRBD1 (6 bases). The V gene's germline CDR1 is SGHRS and CDR2 YFSETQ. CDR3 length equals 14 residues. Trimming removed 4 bases from V and 4 bases from J, with 13 bases in between. The CDR3 loop is CASSTTGRADTQYF. The CDR3, as DNA: TGCGCCAGCAGCACAACAGGGCGTGCAGATACGCAGTATTTT.

This chain connects TRBV20-1 to TRBJ1-6; 12 bases agree with TRBD1. The V gene end was trimmed by 5 bases and the J gene end by 2 bases; junction bases not matched to a gene: 7. The length of the CDR3 is 17 residues. Germline assignment: CDR1 DFQATT and CDR2 SNEGSKA (reference sequence). CDR3 residues: CSAPGQGALTYNSPLHF. In DNA, the CDR3 is TGCAGTGCTCCGGGACAGGGGGCGCTGACCTATAATTCACCCCTCCACTTT.

CDR3 sequence: CASSQVSRVNTEAFF. As DNA, the CDR3 is TGCGCCAGCAGCCAAGTCTCTCGGGTGAACACTGAAGCTTTCTTT. J is TRBJ1-1 and V is TRBV4-3, with D unresolved. CDR1 is LGHNA, CDR2 YSLEER, per germline. This CDR3 has 15 amino acids. Trimming cost V 1 base and J 0 bases, with 9 bases left between them.

V and J are TRBV15 and TRBJ2-4, with 10 bases that match TRBD2. V gave up 5 bases and J gave up 1 base; unmatched junction bases: 5. This CDR3 is 16 amino acids long. Germline-derived CDR1 and CDR2 are LNHNV and YYDKDF (reference sequence). Here the CDR3 reads CATSASGGGAKNIQYF. DNA of the CDR3: TGTGCCACCAGCGCTAGCGGGGGAGGGGCCAAAAACATTCAGTACTTC.

A few counts support this clonotype. The CDR3 sequence is CASSQGSGLKQFF. The CDR3 coding sequence is TGTGCCAGCAGCCAAGGGTCCGGGCTCAAGCAGTTCTTC. V and J are TRBV3-1 and TRBJ2-1; D ambiguous. This CDR3 spans 13 amino acids. The V end lost 1 base, the J end lost 11 bases, and 12 bases lay between the germline ends. The germline V gene has CDR1 LGHDT and CDR2 YNNKEL (reference sequence).

Notes on this clonotype: At one end, the junction sequence differs from germline, possibly due to a read error. CDR3 sequence: CASSLEVRGQRPDTQYF. The CDR3 DNA sequence: TGTGCTAGCAGCTTAGAGGTTCGGGGACAGCGGCCAGATACGCAGTATTTT. The genes are TRBV7-7 and TRBJ2-3, with TRBD1 matching 7 bases. This CDR3 spans 17 amino acids. Per germline, CDR1 SSHAT and CDR2 FNYEAQ (reference sequence).

In this sample, this clonotype turned up once. The chain is built from TRBV7-2 and TRBJ2-3; TRBD2 matches at 9 bases. Germline V gives CDR1 SGHTA, CDR2 FQGNSA. The CDR3 has 16 amino acids. After removal of 8 bases from V and 4 bases from J, the junction contained 13 bases not matched to a gene. The chain's CDR3 is CASAKGRGGPSDTQYF. The CDR3, as DNA: TGTGCCAGCGCCAAGGGGCGGGGGGGGCCCTCAGATACGCAGTATTTT.

The V gene is TRBV29-1, the J gene TRBJ2-3; D is undetermined. The germline V gene has CDR1 SQVTM and CDR2 ANQGSEA. V dropped 6 bases and J dropped 7 bases, with 11 bases sitting between them. The CDR3 spans 11 residues. Here the CDR3 reads CSVSLYYTQYF. The CDR3 coding sequence is TGCAGCGTCAGCTTATACTATACGCAGTATTTT.

This chain connects TRBV27 to TRBJ2-7; TRBD2 matches 11 bases. The CDR3 extends over 14 amino acids. CDR1 is MNHEY, CDR2 SMNVEV, per germline (reference sequence). Trimming at V came to 5 bases and at J to 2 bases, leaving 2 bases not matched to a gene. The CDR3 region has the DNA TGTGCCAGCAGTGAACTAGCGGGGGCCTACGAGCAGTACTTC. It yields the protein CASSELAGAYEQYF.

CDR3 sequence: CASSTGTGTWTDTQYF. The CDR3 DNA sequence: TGTGCCAGCAGTACCGGGACAGGGACGTGGACAGATACGCAGTATTTT. This chain connects TRBV12-3 or TRBV12-4 to TRBJ2-3, with 9 bases identical to TRBD1. Trimming took 5 bases from V and 3 from J; bases not matched to a gene: 9. The CDR3 has 16 amino acids.

The chain recombines TRBV9 with TRBJ2-7; tentatively, D is TRBD1 (6 bases). The CDR3 contains 15 residues. CDR1 SGDLS and CDR2 YYNGEE come from the germline V gene. V gave up 0 bases and J gave up 3 bases, with 13 bases separating them. The CDR3 region is CASSVEQGFVYEQYF. The CDR3, as DNA: TGTGCCAGCAGCGTAGAACAGGGATTTGTCTACGAGCAGTACTTC.